Included here is one T cell receptor (beta chain) sequence, with context. Given a much more abundant clone one base away, this may be a read error. The data stem from a study of patients and donors after allogeneic stem cell transplantation. MiXCR was run by TCRdb on the RT-PCR reads, yielding one entry per CDR3 protein. The top ten clones hold more than 25% of a sample with roughly 150,000 distinct CDR3 sequences, approximately 22% of them seen once. V shed 5 bases and J shed 1 base, with 14 bases lying between them. This CDR3 comprises 15 residues. Germline CDR1 and CDR2: SGHTA and FQGNSA. The chain recombines TRBV7-2 with TRBJ1-1; unclear D gene. The specimen was blood, either unsorted or a sorted T cell fraction (not recorded which). This sequence was found in a human donor who was either an allogeneic HSCT recipient or a stem cell or donor lymphocyte infusion donor (not recorded which). It is not recorded whose cells these are; they may come from a transplant donor. CDR3 residues: CASSPLGMRNTEAFF. CDR3 DNA sequence: TGTGCCAGCAGCCCACTGGGGATGAGGAACACTGAAGCTTTCTTT.